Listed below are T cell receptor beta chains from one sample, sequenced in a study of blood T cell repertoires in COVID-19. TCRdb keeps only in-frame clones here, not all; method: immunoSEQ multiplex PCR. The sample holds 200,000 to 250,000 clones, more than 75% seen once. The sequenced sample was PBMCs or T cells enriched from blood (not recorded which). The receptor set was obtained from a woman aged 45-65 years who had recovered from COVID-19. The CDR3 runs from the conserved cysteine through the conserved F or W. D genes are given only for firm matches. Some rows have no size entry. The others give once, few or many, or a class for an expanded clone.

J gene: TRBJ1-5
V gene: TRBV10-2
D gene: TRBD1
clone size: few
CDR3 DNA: TGCGCCAGCAGTGACGAGACAGGGAGAAGCAATCAGCCCCAGCATTTT
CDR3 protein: CASSDETGRSNQPQHF

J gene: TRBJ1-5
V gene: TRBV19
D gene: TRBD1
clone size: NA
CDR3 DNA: TGTGCCAGTAATAGGGACAGTAGTTATCAGCCCCAGCATTTT
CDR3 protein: CASNRDSSYQPQHF

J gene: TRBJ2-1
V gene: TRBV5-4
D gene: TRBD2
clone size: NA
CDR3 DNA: TGTGCCAGCAGCTTGGCACTAGCGGGACTCTACAATGAGCAGTTCTTC
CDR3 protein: CASSLALAGLYNEQFF

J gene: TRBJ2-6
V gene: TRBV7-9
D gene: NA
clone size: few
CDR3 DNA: TGTGCCAGCAGCATCCCACCAATAAAGACATCTGGGGCCAACGTCCTGACTTTC
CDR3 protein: CASSIPPIKTSGANVLTF

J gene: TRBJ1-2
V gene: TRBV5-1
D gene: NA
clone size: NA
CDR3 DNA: TGCGCCAGCAGCATAGGACAGCCGCGATATGGCTACACCTTC
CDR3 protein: CASSIGQPRYGYTF

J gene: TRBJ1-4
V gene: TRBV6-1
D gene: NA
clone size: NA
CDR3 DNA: TGTGCCAGCAGTGAAGGACCCGCGGGCCCCCGTGAAAAACTGTTTTTT
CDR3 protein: CASSEGPAGPREKLFF

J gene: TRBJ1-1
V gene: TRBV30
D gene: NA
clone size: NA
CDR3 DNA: TGTGCCTGGAACAGGGACACTGAAGCTTTCTTT
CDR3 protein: CAWNRDTEAFF

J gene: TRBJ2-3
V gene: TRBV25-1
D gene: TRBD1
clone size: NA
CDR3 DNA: TGTGCCAGCCTCCCGACAGGGTATAGCACAAATACGCAGTATTTT
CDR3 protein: CASLPTGYSTNTQYF

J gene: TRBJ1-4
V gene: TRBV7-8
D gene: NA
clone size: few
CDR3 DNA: TGTGCCAGCAGCAAAGTAGCTAGAGCTAATGAAAAACTGTTTTTT
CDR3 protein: CASSKVARANEKLFF

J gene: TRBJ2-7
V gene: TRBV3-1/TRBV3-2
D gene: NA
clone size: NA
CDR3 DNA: TGTGCCAGCAGCCACCAGCGGGCCCTAGTCTACGAGCAGTACTTC
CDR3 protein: CASSHQRALVYEQYF

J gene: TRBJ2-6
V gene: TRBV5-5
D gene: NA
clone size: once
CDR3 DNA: TGTGCCAGCAGCTCGGGACTCCCAGGAGGGGCCAACGTCCTGACTTTC
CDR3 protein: CASSSGLPGGANVLTF

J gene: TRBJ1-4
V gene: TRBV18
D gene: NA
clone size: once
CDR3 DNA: TGTGCCAGCTCCCCAGGACAGCGCTATGAAAAACTGTTTTTT
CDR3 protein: CASSPGQRYEKLFF

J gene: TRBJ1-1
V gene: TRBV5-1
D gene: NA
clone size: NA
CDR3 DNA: TGCGCCAGCAGCTTGGAACGGGGAGGGAACACTGAAGCTTTCTTT
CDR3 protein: CASSLERGGNTEAFF

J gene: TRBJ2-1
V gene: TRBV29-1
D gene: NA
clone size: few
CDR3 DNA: TGCAGCGTTGAAACGGTCCGTGAGCAGTTCTTC
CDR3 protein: CSVETVREQFF

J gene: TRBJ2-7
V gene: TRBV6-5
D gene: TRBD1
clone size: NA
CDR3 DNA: TGTGCCAGCAGTTCCCCGGGCAGGGGGCTTTACGAGCAGTACTTC
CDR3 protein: CASSSPGRGLYEQYF

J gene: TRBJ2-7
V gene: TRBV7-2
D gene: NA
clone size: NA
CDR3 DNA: TGTGCCAGCAGCGAGGGGGGGGCGGGCTCCTACGAGCAGTACTTC
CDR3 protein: CASSEGGAGSYEQYF

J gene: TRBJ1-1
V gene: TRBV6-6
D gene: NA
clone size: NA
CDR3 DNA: TGTGCCAGCAGTTACAGGGGCGGGAGGAACACTGAAGCTTTCTTT
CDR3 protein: CASSYRGGRNTEAFF

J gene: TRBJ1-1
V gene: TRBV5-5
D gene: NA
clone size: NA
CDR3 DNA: TGTGCCAGCAGCTTCCGCCAACTGGGGGCGCGTAATGAAGCTTTCTTT
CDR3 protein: CASSFRQLGARNEAFF

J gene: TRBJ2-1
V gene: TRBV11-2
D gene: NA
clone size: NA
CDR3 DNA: TGTGCCAGCAGCTTATGGCTAGATTGGGACAATGAGCAGTTCTTC
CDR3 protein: CASSLWLDWDNEQFF

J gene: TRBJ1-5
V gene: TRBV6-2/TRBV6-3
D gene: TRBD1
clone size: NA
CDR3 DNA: TGTGCCAGCAGTTACCGACAGGGGGGTCAGCCCCAGCATTTT
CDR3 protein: CASSYRQGGQPQHF

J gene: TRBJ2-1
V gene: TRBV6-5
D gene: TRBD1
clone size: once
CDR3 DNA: TGTGCCAGCAGGCCGACAGGGACCACCCGCGATGAGCAGTTCTTC
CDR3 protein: CASRPTGTTRDEQFF

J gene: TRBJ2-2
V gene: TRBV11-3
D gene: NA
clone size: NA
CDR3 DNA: TGTGCCAGCAGCTTAGTTAGCGGAGGAACCGGGGAGCTGTTTTTT
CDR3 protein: CASSLVSGGTGELFF

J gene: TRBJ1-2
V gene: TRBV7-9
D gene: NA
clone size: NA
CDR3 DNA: TGTGCCAGCAGCTTTAGCGATCGACAGGTTGTTGGTGGGGACACCTTC
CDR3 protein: CASSFSDRQVVGGDTF

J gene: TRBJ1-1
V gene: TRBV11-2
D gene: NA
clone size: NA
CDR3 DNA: TGTGCCAGCAGCTTACAGGGTTTGGAAGCTTTCTTT
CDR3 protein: CASSLQGLEAFF

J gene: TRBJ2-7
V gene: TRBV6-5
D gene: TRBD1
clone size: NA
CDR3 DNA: TGTGCCAGCAGCTCATACGGGACAGATTCCTACGAGCAGTACTTC
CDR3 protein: CASSSYGTDSYEQYF

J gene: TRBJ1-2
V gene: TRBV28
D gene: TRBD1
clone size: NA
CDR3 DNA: TGTGCCAGCAGGACAGGGAACTATGGCTACACCTTC
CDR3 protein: CASRTGNYGYTF

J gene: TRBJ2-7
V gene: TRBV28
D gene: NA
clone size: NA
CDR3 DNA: TGTGCCAGCAGCGAAAGGGGCTCCTACGAGCAGTACTTC
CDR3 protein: CASSERGSYEQYF

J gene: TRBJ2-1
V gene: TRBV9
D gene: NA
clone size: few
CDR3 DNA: TGTGCCAGCAGCGTAGGAGGGTCGGGCTACAATGAGCAGTTCTTC
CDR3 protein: CASSVGGSGYNEQFF

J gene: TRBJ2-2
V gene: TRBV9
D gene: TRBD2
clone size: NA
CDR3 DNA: TGTGCCAGCAGCGTACGGACTAGCGGGGCCGGGGAGCTGTTTTTT
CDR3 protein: CASSVRTSGAGELFF

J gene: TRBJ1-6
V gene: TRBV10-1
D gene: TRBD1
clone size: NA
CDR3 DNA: TGCGCCAGCAGTGTGGACAGGTCCTCACCCCTCCACTTT
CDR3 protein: CASSVDRSSPLHF

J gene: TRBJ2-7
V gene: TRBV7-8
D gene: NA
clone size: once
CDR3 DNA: TGTGCCAGCAGCTTAGCCGGGGAGAGAGGCGAGCAGTACTTC
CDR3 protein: CASSLAGERGEQYF

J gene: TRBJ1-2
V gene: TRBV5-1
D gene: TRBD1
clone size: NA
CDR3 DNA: TGCGCCAGCAGCTTACTGACAGGGGAATATGGCTACACCTTC
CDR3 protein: CASSLLTGEYGYTF

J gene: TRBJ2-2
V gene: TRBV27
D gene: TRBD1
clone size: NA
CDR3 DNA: TGTGCCAGCAGTTTACTTTCCTGGACAGGGGGTGCCACCGGGGAGCTGTTTTTT
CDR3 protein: CASSLLSWTGGATGELFF

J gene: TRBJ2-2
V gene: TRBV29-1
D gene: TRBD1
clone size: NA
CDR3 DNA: TGCAGCGGTGGACAGGGAACCGGGGAGCTGTTTTTT
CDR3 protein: CSGGQGTGELFF

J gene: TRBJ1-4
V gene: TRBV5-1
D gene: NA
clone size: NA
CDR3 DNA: TGCGCCAGCAGCTTGGAACGGGGGGCTCAGGAAAAACTGTTTTTT
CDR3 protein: CASSLERGAQEKLFF

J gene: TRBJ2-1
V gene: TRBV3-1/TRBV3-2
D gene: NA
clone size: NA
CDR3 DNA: TGTGCCAGCAGCCCCGACTGGCGGTCTGAGCAGTTCTTC
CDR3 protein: CASSPDWRSEQFF

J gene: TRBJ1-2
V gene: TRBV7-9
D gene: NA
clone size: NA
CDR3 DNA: TGTGCCAGCAGCTTAGACAGAGGGAACTATGGCTACACCTTC
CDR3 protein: CASSLDRGNYGYTF

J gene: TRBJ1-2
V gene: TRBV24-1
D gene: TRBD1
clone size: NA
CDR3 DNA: TGTGCCACCAGTGATTCAGGACAGGGCTATGGCTACACCTTC
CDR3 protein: CATSDSGQGYGYTF

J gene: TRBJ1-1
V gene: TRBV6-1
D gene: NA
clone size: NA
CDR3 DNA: TGTGCCAGCAGTGAAGCCAGGGTCACTGAAGCTTTCTTT
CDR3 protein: CASSEARVTEAFF

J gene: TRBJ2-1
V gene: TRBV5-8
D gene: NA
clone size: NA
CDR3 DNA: TGTGCCAGCAGCCCTGGAGGCCCCCAGTGGGGGGTCAAGAATGAGCAGTTCTTC
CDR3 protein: CASSPGGPQWGVKNEQFF

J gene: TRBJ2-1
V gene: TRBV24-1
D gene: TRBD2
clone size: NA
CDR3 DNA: TGTGCCACCAGTGGTGGCGGGAGGTCCTACAATGAGCAGTTCTTC
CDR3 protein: CATSGGGRSYNEQFF

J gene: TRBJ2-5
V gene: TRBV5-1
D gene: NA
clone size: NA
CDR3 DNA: TGCGCCAGCAGCTTGGGACTCTCTCAAGCCTACCAAGAGACCCAGTACTTC
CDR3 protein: CASSLGLSQAYQETQYF

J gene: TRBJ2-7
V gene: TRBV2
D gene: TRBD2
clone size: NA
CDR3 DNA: TGTGCCAGCAGTGAAGATGCGGGAGGCCCTTGGGAGCAGTACTTC
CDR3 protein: CASSEDAGGPWEQYF

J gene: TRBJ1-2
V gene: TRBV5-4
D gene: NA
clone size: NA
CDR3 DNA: TGTGCCAGCAGTAGCGGGACGGACGTTTCTAACTATGGCTACACCTTC
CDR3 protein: CASSSGTDVSNYGYTF

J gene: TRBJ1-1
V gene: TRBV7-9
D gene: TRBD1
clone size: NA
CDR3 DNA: TGTGCCAGCAGCTTAAGACAGGGGGACACTGAAGCTTTCTTT
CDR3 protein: CASSLRQGDTEAFF

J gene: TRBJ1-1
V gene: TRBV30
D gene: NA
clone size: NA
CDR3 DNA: TGTGCCTGGAGTGAAAAGGGGTCCGGAACTGAAGCTTTCTTT
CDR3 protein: CAWSEKGSGTEAFF

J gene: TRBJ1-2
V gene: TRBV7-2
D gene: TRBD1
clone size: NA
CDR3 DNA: TGTGCCAGCACCTCAGGGGGCGGGCTTGTTTACGGCTATGGCTACACCTTC
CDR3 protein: CASTSGGGLVYGYGYTF

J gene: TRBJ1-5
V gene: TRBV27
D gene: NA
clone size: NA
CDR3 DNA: TGTGCCAGCAGTTTATTCCCCCAGCAGCCCCAGCATTTT
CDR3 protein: CASSLFPQQPQHF

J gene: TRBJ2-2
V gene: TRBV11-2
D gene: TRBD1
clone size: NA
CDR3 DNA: TGTGCCAGCAACAGGGGCACCGGGGAGCTGTTTTTT
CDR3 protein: CASNRGTGELFF

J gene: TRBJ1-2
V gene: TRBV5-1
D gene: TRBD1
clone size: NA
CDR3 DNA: TGCGCCAGCAGCTGGGACAGGGCATCATTCACCTTC
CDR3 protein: CASSWDRASFTF

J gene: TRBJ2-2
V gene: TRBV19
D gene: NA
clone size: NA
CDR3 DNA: TGTGCCAGTATATATAAGACAGGAGCCCCTTTCGGGGAGCTGTTTTTT
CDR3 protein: CASIYKTGAPFGELFF